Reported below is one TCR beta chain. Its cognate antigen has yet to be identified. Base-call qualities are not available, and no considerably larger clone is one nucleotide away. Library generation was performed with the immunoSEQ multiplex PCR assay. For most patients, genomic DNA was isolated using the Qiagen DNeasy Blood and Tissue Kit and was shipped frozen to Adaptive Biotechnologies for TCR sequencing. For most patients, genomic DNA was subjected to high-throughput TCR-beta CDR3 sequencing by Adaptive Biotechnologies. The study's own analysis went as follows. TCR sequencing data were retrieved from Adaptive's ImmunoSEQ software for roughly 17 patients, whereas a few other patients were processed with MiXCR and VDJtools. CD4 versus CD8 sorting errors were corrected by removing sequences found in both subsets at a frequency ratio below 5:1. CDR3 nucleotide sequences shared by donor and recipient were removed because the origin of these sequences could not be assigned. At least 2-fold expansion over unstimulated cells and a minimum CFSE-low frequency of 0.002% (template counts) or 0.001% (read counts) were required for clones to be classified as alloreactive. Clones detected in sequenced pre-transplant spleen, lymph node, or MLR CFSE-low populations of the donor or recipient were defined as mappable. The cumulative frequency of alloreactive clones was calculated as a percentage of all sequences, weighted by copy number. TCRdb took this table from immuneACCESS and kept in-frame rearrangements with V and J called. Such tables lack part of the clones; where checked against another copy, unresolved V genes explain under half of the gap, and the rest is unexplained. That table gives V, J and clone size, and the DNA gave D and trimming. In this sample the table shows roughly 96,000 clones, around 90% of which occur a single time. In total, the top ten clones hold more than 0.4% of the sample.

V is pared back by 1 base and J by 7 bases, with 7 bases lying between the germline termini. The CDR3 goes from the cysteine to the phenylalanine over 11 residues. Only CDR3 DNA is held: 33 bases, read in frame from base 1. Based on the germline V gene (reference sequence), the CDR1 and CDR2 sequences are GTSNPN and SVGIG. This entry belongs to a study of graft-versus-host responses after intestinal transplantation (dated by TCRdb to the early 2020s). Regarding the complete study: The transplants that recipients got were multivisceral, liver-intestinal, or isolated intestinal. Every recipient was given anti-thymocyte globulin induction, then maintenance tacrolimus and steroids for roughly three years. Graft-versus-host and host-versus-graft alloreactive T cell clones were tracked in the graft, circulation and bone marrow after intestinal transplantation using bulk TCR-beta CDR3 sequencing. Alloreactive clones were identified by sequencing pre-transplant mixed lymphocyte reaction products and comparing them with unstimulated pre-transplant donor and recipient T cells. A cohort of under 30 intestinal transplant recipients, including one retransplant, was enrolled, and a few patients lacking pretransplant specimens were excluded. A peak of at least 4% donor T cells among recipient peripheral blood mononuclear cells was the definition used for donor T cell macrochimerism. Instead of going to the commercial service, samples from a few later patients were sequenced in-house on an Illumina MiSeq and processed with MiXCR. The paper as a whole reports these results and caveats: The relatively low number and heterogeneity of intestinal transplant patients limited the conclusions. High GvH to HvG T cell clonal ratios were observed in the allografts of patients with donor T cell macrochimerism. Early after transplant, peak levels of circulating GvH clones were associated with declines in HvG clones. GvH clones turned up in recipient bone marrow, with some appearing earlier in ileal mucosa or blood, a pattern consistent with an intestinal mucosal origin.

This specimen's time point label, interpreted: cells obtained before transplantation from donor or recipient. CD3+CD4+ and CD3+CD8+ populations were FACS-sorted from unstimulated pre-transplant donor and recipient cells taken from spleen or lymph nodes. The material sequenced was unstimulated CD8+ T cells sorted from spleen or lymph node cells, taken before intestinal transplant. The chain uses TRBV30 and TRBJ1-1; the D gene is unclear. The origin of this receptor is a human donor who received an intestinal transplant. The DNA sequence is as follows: TGTGCCTGGAGTGCCGGGAATGAAGCTTTCTTT. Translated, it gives CAWSAGNEAFF.